This T cell receptor (beta chain) stems from a study of blood T cell repertoires in COVID-19. Turning to the study itself: Sites across the United States, Italy and Spain contributed samples from acute and convalescent COVID-19. Sources were T cells, B-cell-depleted T cells, or PBMCs; the material itself was cDNA or gDNA.

Authors' processing steps: Estimated nucleated cell counts came from reference gene primer amplification. Some clones are missing from TCRdb's copy, which holds only in-frame ones; the method was immunoSEQ multiplex PCR. V and J calls and clone size follow that table, whereas D and trimming were derived from the DNA. This sample carries fewer than 250,000 clones, about 83% of them seen once, and the ten largest clones take around 5.2%. The germline V gene encodes CDR1 MDHEN and CDR2 SYDVKM. The V end lost 6 bases, the J end lost 2 bases, and 17 bases lay between the germline ends. This CDR3 is 16 amino acids long.

Sample: peripheral blood. The gene calls are TRBV28 and TRBJ1-5; a possible D gene is TRBD1 (6 bases). The sequence was collected from a human donor in a cohort sampled during active COVID-19. This CDR3 reads CASRRYTGPRNQPQHF. CDR3 nucleotides: TGTGCCAGCAGACGCTATACAGGGCCACGCAATCAGCCCCAGCATTTT.